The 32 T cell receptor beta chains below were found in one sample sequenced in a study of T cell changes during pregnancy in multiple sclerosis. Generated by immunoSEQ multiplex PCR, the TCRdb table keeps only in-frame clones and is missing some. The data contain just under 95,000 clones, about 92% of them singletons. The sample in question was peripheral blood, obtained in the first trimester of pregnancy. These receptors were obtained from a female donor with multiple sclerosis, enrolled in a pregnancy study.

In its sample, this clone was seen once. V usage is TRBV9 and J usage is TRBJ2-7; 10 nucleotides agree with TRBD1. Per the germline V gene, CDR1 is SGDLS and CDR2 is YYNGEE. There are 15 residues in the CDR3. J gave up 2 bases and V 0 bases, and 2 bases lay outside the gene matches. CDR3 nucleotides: TGTGCCAGCAGCGTAGGGGACAGGGGAGCCTACGAGCAGTACTTC. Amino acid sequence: CASSVGDRGAYEQYF.

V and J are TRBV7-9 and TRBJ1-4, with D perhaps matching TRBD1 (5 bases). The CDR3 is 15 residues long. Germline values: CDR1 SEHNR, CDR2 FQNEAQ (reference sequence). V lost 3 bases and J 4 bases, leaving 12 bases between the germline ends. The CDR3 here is CASSFYTDSNEKLFF. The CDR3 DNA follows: TGTGCCAGCAGCTTTTATACCGACAGTAATGAAAAACTGTTTTTT.

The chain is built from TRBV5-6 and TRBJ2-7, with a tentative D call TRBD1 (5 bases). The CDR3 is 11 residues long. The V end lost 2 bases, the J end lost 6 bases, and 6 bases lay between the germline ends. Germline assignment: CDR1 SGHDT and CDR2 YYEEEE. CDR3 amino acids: CASSFQGEQYF. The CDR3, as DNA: TGTGCCAGCAGCTTTCAGGGCGAGCAGTACTTC. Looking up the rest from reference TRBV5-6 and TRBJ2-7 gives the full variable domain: DAGVTQSPTHLIKTRGQQVTLRCSPKSGHDTVSWYQQALGQGPQFIFQYYEEEERQRGNFPDRFSGHQFPNYSSELNVNALLLGDSALYLCASSFQGEQYFGPGTRLTVT.

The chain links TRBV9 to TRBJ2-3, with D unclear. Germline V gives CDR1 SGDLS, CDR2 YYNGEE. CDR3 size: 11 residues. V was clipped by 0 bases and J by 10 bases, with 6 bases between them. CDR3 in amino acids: CASSVGLAQYF. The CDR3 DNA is TGTGCCAGCAGCGTAGGGTTAGCGCAGTATTTT.

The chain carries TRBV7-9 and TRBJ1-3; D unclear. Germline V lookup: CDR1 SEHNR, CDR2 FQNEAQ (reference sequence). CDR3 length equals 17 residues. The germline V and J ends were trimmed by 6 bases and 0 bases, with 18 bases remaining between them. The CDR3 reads CASSYLVAQDSGNTIYF. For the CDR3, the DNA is TGTGCCAGCAGTTACCTAGTGGCCCAAGACTCTGGAAACACCATATATTTT.

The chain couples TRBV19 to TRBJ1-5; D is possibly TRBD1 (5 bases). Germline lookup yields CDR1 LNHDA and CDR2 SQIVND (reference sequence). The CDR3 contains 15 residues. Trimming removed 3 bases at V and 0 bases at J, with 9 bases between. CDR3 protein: CASSMAGYSNQPQHF. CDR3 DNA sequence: TGTGCCAGTAGTATGGCAGGGTATAGCAATCAGCCCCAGCATTTT.

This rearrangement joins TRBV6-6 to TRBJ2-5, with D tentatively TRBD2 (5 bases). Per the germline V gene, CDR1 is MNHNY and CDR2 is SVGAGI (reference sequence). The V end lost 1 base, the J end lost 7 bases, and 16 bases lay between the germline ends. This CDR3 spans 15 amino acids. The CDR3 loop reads CASSYFNSREGTQYF. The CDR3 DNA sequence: TGTGCCAGCAGTTACTTCAATTCCCGGGAAGGGACCCAGTACTTC.

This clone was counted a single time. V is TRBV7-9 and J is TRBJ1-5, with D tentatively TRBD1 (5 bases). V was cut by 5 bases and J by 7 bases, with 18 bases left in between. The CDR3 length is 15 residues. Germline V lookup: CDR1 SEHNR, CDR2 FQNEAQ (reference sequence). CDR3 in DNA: TGTGCCAGCAGCGCAGGGAGGCCCTCAGAGCAGCCCCAGCATTTT. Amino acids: CASSAGRPSEQPQHF.

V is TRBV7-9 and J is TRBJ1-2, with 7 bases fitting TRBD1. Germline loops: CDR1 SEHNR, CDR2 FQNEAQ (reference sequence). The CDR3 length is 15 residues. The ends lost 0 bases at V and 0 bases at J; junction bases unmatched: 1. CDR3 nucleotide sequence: TGTGCCAGCAGCTTAGCAGACAGGGCTAACTATGGCTACACCTTC. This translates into CASSLADRANYGYTF.

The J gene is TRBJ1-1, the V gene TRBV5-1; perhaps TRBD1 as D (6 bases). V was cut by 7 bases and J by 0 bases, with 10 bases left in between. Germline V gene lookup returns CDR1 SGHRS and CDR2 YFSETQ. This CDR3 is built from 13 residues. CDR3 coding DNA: TGCGCCAGCGGACAGCTGATGAACACTGAAGCTTTCTTT. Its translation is CASGQLMNTEAFF. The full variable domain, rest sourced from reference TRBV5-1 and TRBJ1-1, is KAGVTQTPRYLIKTRGQQVTLSCSPISGHRSVSWYQQTPGQGLQFLFEYFSETQRNKGNFPGRFSGRQFSNSRSEMNVSTLELGDSALYLCASGQLMNTEAFFGQGTRLTVV.

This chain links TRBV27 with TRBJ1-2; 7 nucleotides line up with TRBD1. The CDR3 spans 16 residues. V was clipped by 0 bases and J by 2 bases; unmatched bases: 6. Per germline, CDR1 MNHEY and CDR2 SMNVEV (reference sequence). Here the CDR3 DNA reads TGTGCCAGCAGTTTATCCCCAGGGGGATTCAACTATGGCTACACCTTC. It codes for CASSLSPGGFNYGYTF.

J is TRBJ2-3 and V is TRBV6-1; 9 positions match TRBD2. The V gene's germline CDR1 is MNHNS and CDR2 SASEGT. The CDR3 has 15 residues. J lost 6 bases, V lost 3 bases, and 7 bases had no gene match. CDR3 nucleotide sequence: TGTGCCAGCAGTGACCTAGCGGGGCTCGGGGATACGCAGTATTTT. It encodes CASSDLAGLGDTQYF.

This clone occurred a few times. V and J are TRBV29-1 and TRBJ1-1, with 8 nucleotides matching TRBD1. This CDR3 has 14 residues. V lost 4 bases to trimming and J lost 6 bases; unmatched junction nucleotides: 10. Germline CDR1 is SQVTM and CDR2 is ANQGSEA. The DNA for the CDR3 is TGCAGCGTTGTCAGGGGACAGGTAAGAGCTGAAGCTTTCTTT. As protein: CSVVRGQVRAEAFF.

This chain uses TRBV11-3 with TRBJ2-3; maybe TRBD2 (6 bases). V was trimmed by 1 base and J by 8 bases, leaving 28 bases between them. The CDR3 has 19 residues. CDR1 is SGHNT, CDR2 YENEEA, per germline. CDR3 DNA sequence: TGTGCCAGCAGCTTAGGTGCCAGGGTTGGAGGAGGGACGCACAGTACGCAGTATTTT. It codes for CASSLGARVGGGTHSTQYF.

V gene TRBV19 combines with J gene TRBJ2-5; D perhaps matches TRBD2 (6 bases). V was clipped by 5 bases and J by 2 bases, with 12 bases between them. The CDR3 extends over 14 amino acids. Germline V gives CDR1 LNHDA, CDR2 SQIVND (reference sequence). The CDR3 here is CASSGLARQETQYF. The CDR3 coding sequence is TGTGCCAGTAGTGGGCTAGCGAGACAAGAGACCCAGTACTTC.

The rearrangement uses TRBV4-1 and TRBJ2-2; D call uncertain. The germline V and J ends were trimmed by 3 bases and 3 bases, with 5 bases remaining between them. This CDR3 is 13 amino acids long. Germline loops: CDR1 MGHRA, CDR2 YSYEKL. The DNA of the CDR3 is TGCGCCAGCAGCCACCGGGACACCGGGGAGCTGTTTTTT. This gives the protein CASSHRDTGELFF.

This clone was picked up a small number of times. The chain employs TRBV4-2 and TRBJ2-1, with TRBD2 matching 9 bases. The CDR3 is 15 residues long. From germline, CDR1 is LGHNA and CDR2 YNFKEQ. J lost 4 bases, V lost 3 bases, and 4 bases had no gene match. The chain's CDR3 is CASSQGLAQYNEQFF. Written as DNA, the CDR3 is TGTGCCAGCAGCCAGGGACTAGCCCAATACAATGAGCAGTTCTTC.

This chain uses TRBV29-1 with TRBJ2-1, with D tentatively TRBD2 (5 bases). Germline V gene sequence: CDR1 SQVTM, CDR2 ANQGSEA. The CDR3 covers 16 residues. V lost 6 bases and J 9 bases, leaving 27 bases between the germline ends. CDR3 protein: CSVTPLRRPAGSEQFF. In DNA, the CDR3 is TGCAGCGTCACGCCCCTCCGTCGGCCCGCGGGCAGTGAGCAGTTCTTC.

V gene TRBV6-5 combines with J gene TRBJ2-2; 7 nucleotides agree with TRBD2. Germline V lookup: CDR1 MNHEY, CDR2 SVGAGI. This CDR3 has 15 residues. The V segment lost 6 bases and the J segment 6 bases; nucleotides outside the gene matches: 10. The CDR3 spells CASSFLTSKAGELFF. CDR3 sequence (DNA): TGTGCCAGCAGCTTCCTGACTAGCAAGGCCGGGGAGCTGTTTTTT.

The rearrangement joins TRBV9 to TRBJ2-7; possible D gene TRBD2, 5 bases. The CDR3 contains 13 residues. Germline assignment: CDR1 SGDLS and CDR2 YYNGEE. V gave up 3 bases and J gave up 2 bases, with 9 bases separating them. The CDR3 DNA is TGTGCCAGCAGCGAAGGACTTACCTACGAGCAGTACTTC. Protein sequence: CASSEGLTYEQYF.

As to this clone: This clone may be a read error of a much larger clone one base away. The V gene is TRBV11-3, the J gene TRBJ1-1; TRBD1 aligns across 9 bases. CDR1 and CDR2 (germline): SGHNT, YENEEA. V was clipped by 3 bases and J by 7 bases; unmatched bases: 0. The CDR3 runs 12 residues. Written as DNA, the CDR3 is TGTGCCAGCAGCTTGACAGGGGGTGAAGCTTTCTTT. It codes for CASSLTGGEAFF.

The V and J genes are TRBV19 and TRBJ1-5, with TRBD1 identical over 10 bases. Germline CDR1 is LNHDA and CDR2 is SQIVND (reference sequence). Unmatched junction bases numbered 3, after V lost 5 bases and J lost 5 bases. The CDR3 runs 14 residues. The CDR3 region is CASSPGQGYQPQHF. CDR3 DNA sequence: TGTGCCAGTAGTCCGGGACAGGGGTATCAGCCCCAGCATTTT.

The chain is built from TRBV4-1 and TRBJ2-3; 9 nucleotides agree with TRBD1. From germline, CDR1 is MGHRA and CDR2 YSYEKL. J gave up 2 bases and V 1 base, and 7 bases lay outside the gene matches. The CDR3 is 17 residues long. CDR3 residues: CASSQGPGTGITDTQYF. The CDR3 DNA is TGCGCCAGCAGCCAAGGTCCCGGGACAGGGATCACAGATACGCAGTATTTT.

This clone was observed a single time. The CDR3 region is CASSWPSEDSPLHF. The CDR3 coding sequence is TGTGCCAGCAGCTGGCCGTCTGAAGATTCACCCCTCCACTTT. J is TRBJ1-6 and V is TRBV5-6; D not certain. Trimming cost V 3 bases and J 8 bases, with 12 bases left between them. This CDR3 comprises 14 residues. The germline V gene has CDR1 SGHDT and CDR2 YYEEEE. Combining the CDR3 with reference TRBV5-6 and TRBJ1-6 gives the whole variable domain DAGVTQSPTHLIKTRGQQVTLRCSPKSGHDTVSWYQQALGQGPQFIFQYYEEEERQRGNFPDRFSGHQFPNYSSELNVNALLLGDSALYLCASSWPSEDSPLHFGNGTRLTVT.

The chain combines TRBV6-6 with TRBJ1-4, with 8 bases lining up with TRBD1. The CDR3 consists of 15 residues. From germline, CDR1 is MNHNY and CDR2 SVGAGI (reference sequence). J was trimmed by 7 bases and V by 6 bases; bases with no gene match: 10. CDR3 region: CASRPTGGGLEKLFF. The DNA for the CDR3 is TGTGCCAGCAGACCTACAGGGGGAGGGCTTGAAAAACTGTTTTTT.

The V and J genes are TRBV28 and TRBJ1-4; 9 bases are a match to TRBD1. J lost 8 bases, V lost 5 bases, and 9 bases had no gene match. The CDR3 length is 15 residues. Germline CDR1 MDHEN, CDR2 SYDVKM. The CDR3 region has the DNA TGTGCCAGCAGTCCTACAGGGGGCCTAGGGGAAAAACTGTTTTTT. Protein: CASSPTGGLGEKLFF.

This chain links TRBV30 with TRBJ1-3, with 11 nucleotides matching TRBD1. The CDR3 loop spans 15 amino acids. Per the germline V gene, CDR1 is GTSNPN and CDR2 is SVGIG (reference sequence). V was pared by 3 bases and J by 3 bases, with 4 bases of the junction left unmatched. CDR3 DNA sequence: TGTGCCTGGAGAAGGACAGGGGGCGTTGGAAACACCATATATTTT. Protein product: CAWRRTGGVGNTIYF.

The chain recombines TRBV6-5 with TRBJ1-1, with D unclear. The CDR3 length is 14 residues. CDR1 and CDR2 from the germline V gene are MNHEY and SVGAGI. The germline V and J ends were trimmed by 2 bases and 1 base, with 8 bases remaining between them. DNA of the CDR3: TGTGCCAGCAGTTACAGACATTCGAACACTGAAGCTTTCTTT. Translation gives CASSYRHSNTEAFF.

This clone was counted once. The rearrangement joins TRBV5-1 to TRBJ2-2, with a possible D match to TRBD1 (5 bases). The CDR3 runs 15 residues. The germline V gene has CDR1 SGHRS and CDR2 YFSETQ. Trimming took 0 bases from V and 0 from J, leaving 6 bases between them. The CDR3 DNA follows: TGCGCCAGCAGCTTGGGACAGACGAACACCGGGGAGCTGTTTTTT. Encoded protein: CASSLGQTNTGELFF.

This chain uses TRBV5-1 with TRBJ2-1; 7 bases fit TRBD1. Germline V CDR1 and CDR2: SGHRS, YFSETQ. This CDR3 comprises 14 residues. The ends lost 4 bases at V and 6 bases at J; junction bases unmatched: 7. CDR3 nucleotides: TGCGCCAGCAGCCCGGGACAGTTATCCAATGAGCAGTTCTTC. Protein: CASSPGQLSNEQFF. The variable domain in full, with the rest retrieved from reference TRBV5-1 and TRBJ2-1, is KAGVTQTPRYLIKTRGQQVTLSCSPISGHRSVSWYQQTPGQGLQFLFEYFSETQRNKGNFPGRFSGRQFSNSRSEMNVSTLELGDSALYLCASSPGQLSNEQFFGPGTRLTVL.

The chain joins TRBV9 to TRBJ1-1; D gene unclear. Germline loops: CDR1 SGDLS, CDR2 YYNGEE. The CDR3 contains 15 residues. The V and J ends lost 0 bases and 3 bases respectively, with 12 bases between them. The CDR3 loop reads CASSVGPGWDTEAFF. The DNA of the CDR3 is TGTGCCAGCAGCGTAGGCCCGGGGTGGGACACTGAAGCTTTCTTT. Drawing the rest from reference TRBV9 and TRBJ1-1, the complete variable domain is DSGVTQTPKHLITATGQRVTLRCSPRSGDLSVYWYQQSLDQGLQFLIQYYNGEERAKGNILERFSAQQFPDLHSELNLSSLELGDSALYFCASSVGPGWDTEAFFGQGTRLTVV.

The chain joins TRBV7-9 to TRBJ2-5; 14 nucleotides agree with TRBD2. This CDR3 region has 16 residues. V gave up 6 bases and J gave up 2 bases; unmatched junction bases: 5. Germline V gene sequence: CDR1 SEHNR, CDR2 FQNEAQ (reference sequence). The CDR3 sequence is CASSPTSGRDQETQYF. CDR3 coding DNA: TGTGCCAGCAGTCCGACTAGCGGGAGGGATCAAGAGACCCAGTACTTC.